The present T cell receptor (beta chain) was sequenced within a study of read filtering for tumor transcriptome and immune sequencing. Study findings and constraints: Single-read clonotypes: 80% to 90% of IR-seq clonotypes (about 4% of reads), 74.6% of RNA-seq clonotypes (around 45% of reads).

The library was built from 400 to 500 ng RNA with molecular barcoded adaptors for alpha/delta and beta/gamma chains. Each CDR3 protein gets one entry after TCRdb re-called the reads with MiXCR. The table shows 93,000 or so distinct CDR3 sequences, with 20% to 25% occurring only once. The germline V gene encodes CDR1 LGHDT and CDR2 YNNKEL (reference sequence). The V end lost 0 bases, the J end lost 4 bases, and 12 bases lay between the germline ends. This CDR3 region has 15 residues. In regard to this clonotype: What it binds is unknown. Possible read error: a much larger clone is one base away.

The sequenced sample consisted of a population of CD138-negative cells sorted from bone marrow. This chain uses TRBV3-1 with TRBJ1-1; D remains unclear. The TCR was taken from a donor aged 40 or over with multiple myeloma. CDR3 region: CASSQDSWGITEAFF. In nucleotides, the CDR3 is TGTGCCAGCAGCCAAGATTCTTGGGGAATCACTGAAGCTTTCTTT.